Listed here are 25 T cell receptor beta chains from one sample, sequenced in a study of blood T cell repertoires in COVID-19. TCRdb keeps only in-frame clones here, not all; method: immunoSEQ multiplex PCR. Among almost 300,000 clones listed, approximately 86% were seen once. Sequences were obtained from peripheral blood. The origin of the receptors is a man in his sixties or seventies with acute or convalescent COVID-19.

This clone appeared a few times. The chain links TRBV9 to TRBJ1-1; D unclear. V was pared by 0 bases and J by 7 bases, with 13 bases between. The germline V gene has CDR1 SGDLS and CDR2 YYNGEE. CDR3 length: 14 amino acids. The CDR3 DNA sequence: TGTGCCAGCAGCGTAGCCCCATCTTCGGGTGAAGCTTTCTTT. Translated, it gives CASSVAPSSGEAFF.

This chain joins TRBV2 and TRBJ1-5, with 9 bases lining up with TRBD1. J was trimmed by 6 bases and V by 5 bases; bases with no gene match: 8. Germline V gene sequence: CDR1 SNHLY, CDR2 FYNNEI. The CDR3 loop spans 15 amino acids. In DNA, the CDR3 is TGTGCCAGCAGTTCGGACAGGGGACGTGGTCAGCCCCAGCATTTT. Protein product: CASSSDRGRGQPQHF.

This clone came up a few times. DNA for the CDR3: TGTGCCAGCAGCTTAGTCGGGACATCGAATGAGCAGTTCTTC. Protein sequence: CASSLVGTSNEQFF. This chain connects TRBV7-9 to TRBJ2-1, with D tentatively TRBD1 (6 bases). Germline V gene sequence: CDR1 SEHNR, CDR2 FQNEAQ (reference sequence). The CDR3 consists of 14 residues. The V and J ends lost 1 base and 7 bases respectively, with 11 bases between them. The full variable domain, rest sourced from reference TRBV7-9 and TRBJ2-1, is DTGVSQNPRHKITKRGQNVTFRCDPISEHNRLYWYRQTLGQGPEFLTYFQNEAQLEKSRLLSDRFSAERPKGSFSTLEIQRTEQGDSAMYLCASSLVGTSNEQFFGPGTRLTVL.

V usage is TRBV6-1 and J usage is TRBJ1-2, with D perhaps TRBD1 (5 bases). This CDR3 contains 14 residues. The germline CDR1 and CDR2 sequences are MNHNS and SASEGT. V was cut by 2 bases and J by 3 bases, with 10 bases left in between. The CDR3 coding sequence is TGTGCCAGCAGTGAACCAGGGTTAGACTATGGCTACACCTTC. It is translated as CASSEPGLDYGYTF.

V is TRBV5-4 and J is TRBJ2-1; 14 positions agree with TRBD2. J was trimmed by 6 bases and V by 5 bases; bases with no gene match: 4. Germline CDR1 reads SGHNT; CDR2 reads YYREEE (reference sequence). CDR3 length equals 15 residues. The CDR3 reads CASRQTSGGANEQFF. The CDR3, as DNA: TGTGCCAGCAGACAGACTAGCGGGGGGGCCAATGAGCAGTTCTTC.

The sample holds one count of this clone. The V call is TRBV20-1, the J call TRBJ2-7; D gene ambiguous. The V gene lost 6 bases and the J gene lost 5 bases, with 8 bases spanning the gap. Germline V gene data show CDR1 as DFQATT and CDR2 as SNEGSKA (reference sequence). CDR3 length: 10 amino acids. CDR3 region: CSAETHEQYF. The CDR3, as DNA: TGCAGTGCGGAGACCCACGAGCAGTACTTC.

V gene TRBV7-8 combines with J gene TRBJ2-7; 11 bases agree with TRBD2. There are 17 residues in the CDR3. The germline CDR1 and CDR2 sequences are SGHVS and FQNEAQ. V dropped 5 bases and J dropped 6; count of bases not matched to a gene: 15. The DNA of the CDR3 is TGTGCCAGCAGCCCACGGATTAGCGGGAGGGCCGCTAGCGAGCAGTACTTC. The encoded protein is CASSPRISGRAASEQYF.

The chain has TRBV5-1 and TRBJ2-1; 7 nucleotides align to TRBD1. Germline CDR1 and CDR2: SGHRS and YFSETQ. The CDR3 has 22 residues. With V trimmed by 1 base and J by 4 bases, 26 bases remained unmatched. The CDR3 loop reads CASSLRRQGKPILPTQYNEQFF. The CDR3 DNA follows: TGCGCCAGCAGCTTGAGGAGACAGGGAAAGCCCATCCTTCCAACACAATACAATGAGCAGTTCTTC. Together with reference TRBV5-1 and TRBJ2-1, the CDR3 gives the full variable domain: KAGVTQTPRYLIKTRGQQVTLSCSPISGHRSVSWYQQTPGQGLQFLFEYFSETQRNKGNFPGRFSGRQFSNSRSEMNVSTLELGDSALYLCASSLRRQGKPILPTQYNEQFFGPGTRLTVL.

CDR3 in DNA: TGTGCCAGCAGCTCACAGGGTTACACTGAAGCTTTCTTT. Protein product: CASSSQGYTEAFF. This chain joins TRBV7-8 and TRBJ1-1; a possible D gene is TRBD1 (6 bases). CDR1 and CDR2 from the germline V gene are SGHVS and FQNEAQ. This CDR3 is built from 13 residues. Trimming removed 4 bases at V and 3 bases at J, with 9 bases between.

CDR3 sequence reads: CASSQQTGVNTEAFF. The CDR3 DNA follows: TGCGCCAGCAGCCAGCAAACAGGGGTGAACACTGAAGCTTTCTTT. This rearrangement joins TRBV4-3 to TRBJ1-1; 7 bases align to TRBD1. The germline gives CDR1 LGHNA, CDR2 YSLEER. V shed 3 bases and J 0 bases; nucleotides not matched to a gene: 4. The CDR3 runs to 15 residues.

This clone was counted a single time. The chain couples TRBV5-4 to TRBJ2-3, with 7 bases matching TRBD2. This CDR3 region has 14 residues. The V gene's germline CDR1 is SGHNT and CDR2 YYREEE (reference sequence). J was trimmed by 2 bases and V by 4 bases; bases with no gene match: 4. CDR3 loop: CASSQGLPTDTQYF. CDR3 bases: TGTGCCAGCAGCCAGGGACTACCCACAGATACGCAGTATTTT. The full variable domain, completed using reference TRBV5-4 and TRBJ2-3, is ETGVTQSPTHLIKTRGQQVTLRCSSQSGHNTVSWYQQALGQGPQFIFQYYREEENGRGNFPPRFSGLQFPNYSSELNVNALELDDSALYLCASSQGLPTDTQYFGPGTRLTVL.

The chain combines TRBV14 with TRBJ2-2, with a tentative D call TRBD1 (5 bases). The CDR3 is made up of 22 amino acids. CDR1 is SGHDN, CDR2 FVKESK, per germline. Trimming took 1 base from V and 0 from J, leaving 27 bases between them. CDR3 nucleotide sequence: TGTGCCAGCAGCCAAGTTCTCCAGGTAAGGGCAGGGAAAACTTCGAACACCGGGGAGCTGTTTTTT. It specifies CASSQVLQVRAGKTSNTGELFF.

This clone was seen only a few times. V usage is TRBV27 and J usage is TRBJ2-5, with 7 bases identical to TRBD1. The CDR3 is 14 amino acids. Trimming took 2 bases from V and 5 from J; bases not matched to a gene: 5. Germline CDR1 reads MNHEY; CDR2 reads SMNVEV (reference sequence). CDR3 nucleotides: TGTGCCAGCAGTTTAGGAGTCAGGGGGGAGACCCAGTACTTC. Its protein is CASSLGVRGETQYF.

This rearrangement joins TRBV5-1 to TRBJ2-1, with no clear D. The CDR3 sequence is 15 residues long. Germline CDR1 is SGHRS and CDR2 is YFSETQ. With 4 bases removed from V and 2 bases from J, the gap between germline ends came to 13 bases. Here the CDR3 reads CASSLRPAAYNEQFF. Written as DNA, the CDR3 is TGCGCCAGCAGCCTAAGACCCGCGGCCTACAATGAGCAGTTCTTC.

The chain combines TRBV19 with TRBJ2-6, with TRBD2 identical over 7 bases. This CDR3 region has 17 residues. Germline CDR1 and CDR2: LNHDA and SQIVND (reference sequence). V shed 1 base, J shed 0 bases, and the junction held 3 bases outside the gene matches. The CDR3 reads CASSIGGGPSGANVLTF. DNA of the CDR3: TGTGCCAGTAGTATAGGGGGAGGGCCCTCTGGGGCCAACGTCCTGACTTTC.

The V gene is TRBV9, the J gene TRBJ2-2; 7 bases line up with TRBD1. CDR1 SGDLS and CDR2 YYNGEE come from the germline V gene. After removal of 4 bases from V and 1 base from J, the junction contained 19 bases not matched to a gene. This CDR3 comprises 20 residues. DNA for the CDR3: TGTGCCAGCAGCCCCACCCGGACGAGAGGGGGCAGGTTGAACACCGGGGAGCTGTTTTTT. Protein product: CASSPTRTRGGRLNTGELFF. Full variable domain (rest looked up from reference TRBV9 and TRBJ2-2): DSGVTQTPKHLITATGQRVTLRCSPRSGDLSVYWYQQSLDQGLQFLIQYYNGEERAKGNILERFSAQQFPDLHSELNLSSLELGDSALYFCASSPTRTRGGRLNTGELFFGEGSRLTVL.

The chain carries TRBV15 and TRBJ2-7; maybe TRBD2 (6 bases). Germline lookup yields CDR1 LNHNV and CDR2 YYDKDF (reference sequence). The CDR3 extends over 15 amino acids. The V and J ends lost 0 bases and 2 bases respectively, with 11 bases between them. The CDR3 bases are TGTGCCACCAGCAGAGATTTGTGGGGGGCCTACGAGCAGTACTTC. The encoded protein is CATSRDLWGAYEQYF.

This rearrangement joins TRBV14 to TRBJ2-1; D possibly corresponds to TRBD2 (5 bases). Germline values: CDR1 SGHDN, CDR2 FVKESK. V gave up 7 bases and J gave up 2 bases, with 12 bases separating them. The CDR3 runs 14 residues. Here the CDR3 DNA reads TGTGCCAGCACTCGTGGACTTACCTACAATGAGCAGTTCTTC. Its protein product is CASTRGLTYNEQFF. Full variable domain (rest looked up from reference TRBV14 and TRBJ2-1): EAGVTQFPSHSVIEKGQTVTLRCDPISGHDNLYWYRRVMGKEIKFLLHFVKESKQDESGMPNNRFLAERTGGTYSTLKVQPAELEDSGVYFCASTRGLTYNEQFFGPGTRLTVL.

V usage is TRBV7-2 and J usage is TRBJ2-3; D not certain. Germline V CDR1 and CDR2: SGHTA, FQGNSA. The CDR3 runs 16 residues. Trimming took 3 bases from V and 2 from J, leaving 15 bases between them. CDR3 in DNA: TGTGCCAGCAGCTTGCAGGTTTGGCCCCCCACAGATACGCAGTATTTT. Translating it yields CASSLQVWPPTDTQYF.

The rearrangement uses TRBV28 and TRBJ1-2; weak D call: TRBD1 (6 bases). Between the trimmed V and J ends, which lost 0 bases and 6 bases, there was a span of 14 bases. Germline-derived CDR1 and CDR2 are MDHEN and SYDVKM. CDR3 length: 15 amino acids. The CDR3 loop is CASSLWKTGLDGYTF. CDR3 sequence (DNA): TGTGCCAGCAGTTTATGGAAAACAGGGTTGGATGGCTACACCTTC.

The CDR3 DNA reads TGTGCCAGCAGCCAACGGGACAGGCCATATGGCTACACCTTC. Amino acid sequence: CASSQRDRPYGYTF. The chain couples TRBV5-4 to TRBJ1-2; 8 positions match TRBD1. CDR3 length: 14 amino acids. The germline V gene has CDR1 SGHNT and CDR2 YYREEE (reference sequence). The V gene end was trimmed by 4 bases and the J gene end by 5 bases; junction bases not matched to a gene: 7.

CDR3 region: CASSWRGQGAGQPQHF. CDR3 sequence (DNA): TGTGCCAGCAGTTGGAGGGGACAGGGGGCAGGTCAGCCCCAGCATTTT. This rearrangement joins TRBV6-2 or TRBV6-3 to TRBJ1-5; 12 bases are a match to TRBD1. The V gene's germline CDR1 is MNHEY and CDR2 SVGEGT. The CDR3 length is 16 residues. With V trimmed by 4 bases and J by 6 bases, 7 bases remained unmatched.

The chain combines TRBV28 with TRBJ2-1; D is undetermined. CDR1 and CDR2 from the germline V gene are MDHEN and SYDVKM. CDR3 length equals 13 residues. Between the trimmed V and J ends, which lost 4 bases and 8 bases, there was a span of 12 bases. CDR3 nucleotides: TGTGCCAGCAGTTCCCCCCCGTCCGATGAGCAGTTCTTC. It encodes CASSSPPSDEQFF.

The rearrangement uses TRBV4-3 and TRBJ2-7; a possible D gene is TRBD2 (5 bases). The ends were cut back, 1 base at V and 2 bases at J, with 6 bases in the middle. CDR1 LGHNA and CDR2 YSLEER come from the germline V gene. The CDR3 spans 13 residues. CDR3 nucleotides: TGCGCCAGCAGCCAAGGGGAGACCTACGAGCAGTACTTC. This translates into CASSQGETYEQYF.

V and J are TRBV11-2 and TRBJ2-5; TRBD2 agrees at 8 bases. The CDR3 extends over 15 amino acids. V shed 4 bases and J 0 bases; nucleotides not matched to a gene: 4. Germline values: CDR1 SGHAT, CDR2 FQNNGV. Here the CDR3 DNA reads TGTGCCAGCAGCTCACTACTAGCGGACCAAGAGACCCAGTACTTC. It encodes CASSSLLADQETQYF.